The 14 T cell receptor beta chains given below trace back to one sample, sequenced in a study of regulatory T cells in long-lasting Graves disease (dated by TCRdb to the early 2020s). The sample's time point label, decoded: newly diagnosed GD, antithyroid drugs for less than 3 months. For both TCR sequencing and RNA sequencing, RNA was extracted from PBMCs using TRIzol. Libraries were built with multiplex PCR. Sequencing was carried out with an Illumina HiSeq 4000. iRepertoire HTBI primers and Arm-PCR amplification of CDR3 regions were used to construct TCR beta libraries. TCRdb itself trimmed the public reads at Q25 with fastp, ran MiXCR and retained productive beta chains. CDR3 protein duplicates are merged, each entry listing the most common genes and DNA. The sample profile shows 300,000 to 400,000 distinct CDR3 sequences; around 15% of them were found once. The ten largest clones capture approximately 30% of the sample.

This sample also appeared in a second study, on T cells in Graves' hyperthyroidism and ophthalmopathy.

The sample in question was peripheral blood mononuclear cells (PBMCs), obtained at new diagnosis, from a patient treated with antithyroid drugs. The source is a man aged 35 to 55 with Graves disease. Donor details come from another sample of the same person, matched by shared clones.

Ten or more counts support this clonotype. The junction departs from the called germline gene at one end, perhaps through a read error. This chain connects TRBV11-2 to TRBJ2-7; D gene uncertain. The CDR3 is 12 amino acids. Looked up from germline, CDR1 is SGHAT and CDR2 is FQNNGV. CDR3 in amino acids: CASSLENYEQYF. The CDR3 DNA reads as TGTGCCAGCAGCCTAGAAAACTACGAGCAGTACTTC.

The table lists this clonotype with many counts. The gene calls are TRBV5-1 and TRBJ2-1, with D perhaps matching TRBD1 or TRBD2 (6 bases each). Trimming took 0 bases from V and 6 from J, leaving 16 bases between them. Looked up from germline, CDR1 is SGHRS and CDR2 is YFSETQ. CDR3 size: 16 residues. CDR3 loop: CASSLAPGAQTNEQFF. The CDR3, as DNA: TGCGCCAGCAGCTTGGCCCCGGGGGCACAGACCAATGAGCAGTTCTTC.

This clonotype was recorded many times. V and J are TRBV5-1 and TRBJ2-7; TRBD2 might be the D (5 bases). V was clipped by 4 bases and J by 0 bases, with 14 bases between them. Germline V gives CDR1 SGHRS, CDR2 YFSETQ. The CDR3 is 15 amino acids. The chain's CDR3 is CASSPGQTISYEQYF. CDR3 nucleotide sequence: TGCGCCAGCAGCCCGGGCCAGACTATCTCCTACGAGCAGTACTTC.

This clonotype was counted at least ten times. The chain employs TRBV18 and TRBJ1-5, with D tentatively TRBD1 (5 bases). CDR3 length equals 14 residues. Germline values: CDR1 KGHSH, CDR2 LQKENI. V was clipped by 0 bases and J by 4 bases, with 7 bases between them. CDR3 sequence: CASSPPGGNQPQHF. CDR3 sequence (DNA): TGTGCCAGCTCACCACCGGGGGGTAATCAGCCCCAGCATTTT.

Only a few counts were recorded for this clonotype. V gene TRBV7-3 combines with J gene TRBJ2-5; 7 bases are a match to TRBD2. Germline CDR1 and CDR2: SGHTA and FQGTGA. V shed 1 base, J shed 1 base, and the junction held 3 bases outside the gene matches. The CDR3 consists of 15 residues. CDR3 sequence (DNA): TGTGCCAGCAGCTTAAGAGGCGGGGGCCAAGAGACCCAGTACTTC. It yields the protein CASSLRGGGQETQYF.

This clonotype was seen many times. This CDR3 reads CIKLTGLRSNQPQHF. The CDR3 DNA follows: TGCATCAAATTGACAGGGTTGAGAAGCAATCAGCCCCAGCATTTT. The chain is built from TRBV29-1 and TRBJ1-5, with TRBD1 matching over 7 bases. Germline CDR1 is SQVTM and CDR2 is ANQGSEA. This CDR3 is built from 15 residues.

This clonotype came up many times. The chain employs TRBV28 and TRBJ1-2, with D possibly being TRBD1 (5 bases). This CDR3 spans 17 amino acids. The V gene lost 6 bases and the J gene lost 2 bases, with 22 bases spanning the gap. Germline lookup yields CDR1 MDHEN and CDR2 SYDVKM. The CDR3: CASRRPLYQRDNYGYTF. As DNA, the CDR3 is TGTGCCAGCAGACGACCTTTATACCAGAGGGACAACTATGGCTACACCTTC.

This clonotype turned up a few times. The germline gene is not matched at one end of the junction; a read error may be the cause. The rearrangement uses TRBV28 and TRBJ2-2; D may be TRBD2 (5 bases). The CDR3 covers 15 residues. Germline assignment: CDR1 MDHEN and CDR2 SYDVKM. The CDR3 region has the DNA TGTGCCAGCAGTCCCTGGCCCTCGAACACCGGGAAGCTGTTTTTT. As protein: CASSPWPSNTGKLFF.

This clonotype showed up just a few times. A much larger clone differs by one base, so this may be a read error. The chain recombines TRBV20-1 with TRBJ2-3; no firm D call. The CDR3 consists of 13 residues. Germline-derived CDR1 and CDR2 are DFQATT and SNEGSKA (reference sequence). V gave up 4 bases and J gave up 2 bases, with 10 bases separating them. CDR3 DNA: TGCAGTGCTACCCGCTCGACCACAGATACGCAGTATTTT. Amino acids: CSATRSTTDTQYF.

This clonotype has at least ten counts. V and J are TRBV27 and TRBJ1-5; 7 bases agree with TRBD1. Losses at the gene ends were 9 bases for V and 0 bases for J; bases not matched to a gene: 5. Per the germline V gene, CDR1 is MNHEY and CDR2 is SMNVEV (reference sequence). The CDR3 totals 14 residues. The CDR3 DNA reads TGTGCCAGTTGGGACAGCGGTAGCAATCAGCCCCAGCATTTT. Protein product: CASWDSGSNQPQHF.

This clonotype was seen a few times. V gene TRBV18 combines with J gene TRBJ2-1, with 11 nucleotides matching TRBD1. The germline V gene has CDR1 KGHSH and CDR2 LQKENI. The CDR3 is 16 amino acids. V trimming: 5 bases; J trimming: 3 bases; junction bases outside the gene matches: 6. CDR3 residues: CASSSRTGGFYNEQFF. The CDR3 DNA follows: TGTGCCAGCTCATCGCGGACAGGGGGCTTCTACAATGAGCAGTTCTTC.

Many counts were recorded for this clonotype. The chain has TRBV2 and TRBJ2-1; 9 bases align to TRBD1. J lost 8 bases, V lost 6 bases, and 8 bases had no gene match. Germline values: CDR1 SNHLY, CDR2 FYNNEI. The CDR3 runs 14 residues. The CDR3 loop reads CASSVSGQGYEQFF. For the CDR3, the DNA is TGTGCCAGCAGCGTCTCGGGACAGGGCTATGAGCAGTTCTTC.

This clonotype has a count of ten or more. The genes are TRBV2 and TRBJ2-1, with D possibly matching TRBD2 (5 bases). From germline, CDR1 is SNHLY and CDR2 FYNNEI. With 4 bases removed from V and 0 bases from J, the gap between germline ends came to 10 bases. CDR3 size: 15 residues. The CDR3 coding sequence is TGTGCCAGCAGTGGAAGGGAGAGCTCCTACAATGAGCAGTTCTTC. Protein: CASSGRESSYNEQFF.

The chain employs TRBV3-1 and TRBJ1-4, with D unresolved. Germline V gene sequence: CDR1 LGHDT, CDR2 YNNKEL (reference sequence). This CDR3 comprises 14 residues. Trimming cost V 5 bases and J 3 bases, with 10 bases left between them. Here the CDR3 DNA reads TGTGCCAGCAGCTTGACAAATTCTAATGAAAAACTGTTTTTT. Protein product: CASSLTNSNEKLFF. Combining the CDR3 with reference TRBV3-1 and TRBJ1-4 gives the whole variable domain DTAVSQTPKYLVTQMGNDKSIKCEQNLGHDTMYWYKQDSKKFLKIMFSYNNKELIINETVPNRFSPKSPDKAHLNLHINSLELGDSAVYFCASSLTNSNEKLFFGSGTQLSVL.